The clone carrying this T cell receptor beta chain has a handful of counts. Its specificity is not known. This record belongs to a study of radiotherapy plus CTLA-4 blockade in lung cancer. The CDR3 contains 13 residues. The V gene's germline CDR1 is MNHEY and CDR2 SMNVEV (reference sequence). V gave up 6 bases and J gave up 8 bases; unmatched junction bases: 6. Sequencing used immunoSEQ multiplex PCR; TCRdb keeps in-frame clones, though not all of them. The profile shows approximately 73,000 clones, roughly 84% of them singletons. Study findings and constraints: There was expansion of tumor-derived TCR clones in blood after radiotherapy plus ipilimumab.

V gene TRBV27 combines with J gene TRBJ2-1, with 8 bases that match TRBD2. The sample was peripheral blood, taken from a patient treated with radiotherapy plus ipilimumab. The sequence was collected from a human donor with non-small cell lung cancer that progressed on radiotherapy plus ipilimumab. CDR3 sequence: CASSPGGVDEQFF. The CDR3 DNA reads TGTGCCAGCAGCCCGGGGGGGGTGGATGAGCAGTTCTTC.